This TCR beta chain derives from a study of shared clonotypes between healthy human individuals. Study-level findings and limits: Naive subsets typically showed greater estimated richness than memory subsets.

Replicate sorted-subset PCRs were loaded with 150 to 250 ng DNA, 30,000 to 35,000 T cell genomes. Libraries were prepared by immunoSEQ multiplex PCR; TCRdb keeps only in-frame clonotypes and omits some of them. The sample contains roughly 1 million clones, roughly 80% of which appear only once. In the case of this clone: Its target is unknown.

The investigators split CD4+ cells into a CD45RA+ naive subset and a CD45RA-negative memory subset. The source material was memory CD4+ T cells sorted from blood. Subset meaning: CD45RA-negative fraction. The TCR was taken from a man between 18 and 35 years old in good health.

The CDR3 loop reads CASSLRSAYTQYF. CDR3 DNA sequence: TGCGCCAGCAGCCTGCGTAGCGCTTATACGCAGTATTTT. The chain recombines TRBV10-2 with TRBJ2-3, with D possibly TRBD2 on 5 matching bases. The V end lost 6 bases, the J end lost 7 bases, and 14 bases lay between the germline ends. The CDR3 length is 13 residues. Germline values: CDR1 WSHSY, CDR2 SAAADI.